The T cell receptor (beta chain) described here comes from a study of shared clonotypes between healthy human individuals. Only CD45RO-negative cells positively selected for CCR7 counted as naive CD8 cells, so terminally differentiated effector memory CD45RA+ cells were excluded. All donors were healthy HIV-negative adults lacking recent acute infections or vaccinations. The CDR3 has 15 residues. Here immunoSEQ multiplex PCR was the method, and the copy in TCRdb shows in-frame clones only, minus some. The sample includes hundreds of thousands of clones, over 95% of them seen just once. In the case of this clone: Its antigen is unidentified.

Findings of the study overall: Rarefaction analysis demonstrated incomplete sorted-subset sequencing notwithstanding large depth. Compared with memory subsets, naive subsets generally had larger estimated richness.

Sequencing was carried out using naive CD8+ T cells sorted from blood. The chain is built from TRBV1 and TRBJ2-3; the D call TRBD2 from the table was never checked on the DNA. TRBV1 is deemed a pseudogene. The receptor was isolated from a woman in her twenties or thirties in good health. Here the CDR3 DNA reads TGCACCAGCAGCCAATCAAGCGGGAAAGCAGATACGCAGTATTTT. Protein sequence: CTSSQSSGKADTQYF.